Each of the 8 T cell receptor beta chains below was sequenced from the same sample in a study of blood T cells in healthy people across ages. Through a sample-barcoded 5' primer and a J-beta primer mix, a second PCR was run for roughly 6 to 11 cycles. TCRdb reanalysed the 5' RACE reads using MiXCR and keeps one entry per CDR3 protein. The sample yields roughly 800,000 distinct CDR3 sequences, 40% to 65% seen once. The sample was blood. All receptors derive from an older man in good health.

The chain recombines TRBV25-1 with TRBJ1-2; TRBD1 matches at 9 bases. CDR3 length: 15 amino acids. Germline V gene lookup returns CDR1 MGHDK and CDR2 SYGVNS. With 4 bases clipped from V and 8 bases from J, the junction kept 11 bases outside the gene matches. CDR3 nucleotide sequence: TGTGCCAGCAGTGCCGACAGGGGGAGTGGCTCGGGCTACACCTTC. Translating gives CASSADRGSGSGYTF.

For this clonotype: A read error may account for a junction end that differs from germline. The rearrangement joins TRBV13 to TRBJ1-1; 8 nucleotides align to TRBD1. Germline CDR1 reads PRHDT; CDR2 reads FYEKMQ (reference sequence). CDR3 length equals 14 residues. CDR3 region: CASSVGQGPAEAFF. The CDR3 bases are TGTGCCAGCAGCGTAGGACAGGGTCCCGCTGAAGCTTTCTTT.

In its sample, this clonotype was seen a few times. The chain couples TRBV12-3 or TRBV12-4 to TRBJ2-6; possibly TRBD1 for D (5 bases). V shed 6 bases and J shed 7 bases, with 10 bases lying between them. The CDR3 runs 13 residues. DNA of the CDR3: TGTGCCAGCAGCACCGGACAAGCCAACGTCCTGACTTTC. This translates into CASSTGQANVLTF.

Here the CDR3 DNA reads TGTGCCAGCAGCACTCGGACTAGCGGGAGCGAGCAGTTCTTC. As protein: CASSTRTSGSEQFF. The rearrangement joins TRBV3-1 to TRBJ2-1, with 13 bases matching TRBD2. The CDR3 is 14 residues long. Germline assignment: CDR1 LGHDT and CDR2 YNNKEL (reference sequence). The junction had 5 bases not matched to a gene; V was cut back by 5 bases and J by 10 bases.

The chain combines TRBV6-6 with TRBJ1-6; 9 nucleotides line up with TRBD1. The V and J ends lost 0 bases and 9 bases, in that order; junction bases with no gene match: 6. This CDR3 is 16 amino acids long. The germline V gene encodes CDR1 MNHNY and CDR2 SVGAGI (reference sequence). CDR3: CASSYSVGQGSSPLHF. The CDR3 bases are TGTGCCAGCAGTTACTCGGTGGGACAGGGTAGTTCACCCCTCCACTTT.

This clonotype appeared a few times. The CDR3: CSARIQGAETQYF. The CDR3 bases are TGCAGTGCTAGGATCCAGGGGGCCGAGACCCAGTACTTC. The chain couples TRBV20-1 to TRBJ2-5; 8 positions match TRBD1. The CDR3 is 13 amino acids. CDR1 and CDR2 (germline): DFQATT, SNEGSKA (reference sequence). V trimming: 3 bases; J trimming: 5 bases; junction bases outside the gene matches: 5.

This clonotype was seen a few times. This chain links TRBV4-1 with TRBJ2-7, with D hard to call. Trimming stripped 4 bases from V and 0 bases from J, with 19 bases between. In germline, CDR1 is MGHRA, CDR2 YSYEKL. The CDR3 contains 17 residues. The DNA of the CDR3 is TGCGCCAGCAGCCCCGGAAGGGCCAAATCGAGCTCCTACGAGCAGTACTTC. Its protein is CASSPGRAKSSSYEQYF.

V and J are TRBV4-1 and TRBJ2-4, with 10 bases aligning to TRBD2. The J call may be mistaken, given a closer DNA end match to TRBJ2-7. Germline loops: CDR1 MGHRA, CDR2 YSYEKL. This CDR3 comprises 15 residues. The DNA of the CDR3 is TGCGCCAGCAGCCCTGGACTAGCGGTCTCCTACGAGCAGTACTTC. This sequence encodes CASSPGLAVSYEQYF.